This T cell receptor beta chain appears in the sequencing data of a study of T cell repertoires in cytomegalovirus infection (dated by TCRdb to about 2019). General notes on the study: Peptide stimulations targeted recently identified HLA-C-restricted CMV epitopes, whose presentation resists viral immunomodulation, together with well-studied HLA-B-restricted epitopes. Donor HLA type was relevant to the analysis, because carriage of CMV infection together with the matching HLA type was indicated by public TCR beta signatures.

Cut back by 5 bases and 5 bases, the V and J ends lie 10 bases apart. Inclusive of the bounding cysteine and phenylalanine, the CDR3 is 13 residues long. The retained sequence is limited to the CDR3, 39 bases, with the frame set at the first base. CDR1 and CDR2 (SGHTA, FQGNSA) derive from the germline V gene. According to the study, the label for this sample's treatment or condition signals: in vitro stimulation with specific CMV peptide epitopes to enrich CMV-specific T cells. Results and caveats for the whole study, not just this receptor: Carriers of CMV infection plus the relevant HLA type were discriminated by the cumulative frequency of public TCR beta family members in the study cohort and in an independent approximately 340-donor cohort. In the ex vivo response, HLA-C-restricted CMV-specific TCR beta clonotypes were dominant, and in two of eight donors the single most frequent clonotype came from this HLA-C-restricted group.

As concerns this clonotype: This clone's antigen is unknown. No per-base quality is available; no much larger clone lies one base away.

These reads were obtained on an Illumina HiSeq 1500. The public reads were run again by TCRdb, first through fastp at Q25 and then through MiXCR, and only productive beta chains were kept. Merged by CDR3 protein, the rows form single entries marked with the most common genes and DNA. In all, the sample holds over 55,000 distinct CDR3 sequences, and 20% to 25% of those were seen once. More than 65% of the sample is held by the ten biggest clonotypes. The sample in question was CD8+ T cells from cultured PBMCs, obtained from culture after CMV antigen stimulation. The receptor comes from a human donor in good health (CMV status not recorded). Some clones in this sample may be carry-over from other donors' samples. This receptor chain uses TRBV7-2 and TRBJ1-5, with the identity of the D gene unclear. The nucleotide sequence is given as TGTGCCAGCAGCCCCCTCTTCGATCAGCCCCAGCATTTT. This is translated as CASSPLFDQPQHF. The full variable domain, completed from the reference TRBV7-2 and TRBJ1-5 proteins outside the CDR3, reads GAGVSQSPSNKVTEKGKDVELRCDPISGHTALYWYRQSLGQGLEFLIYFQGNSAPDKSGLPSDRFSAERTGGSVSTLTIQRTQQEDSAVYLCASSPLFDQPQHFGDGTRLSIL.